This T cell receptor (beta chain) was recorded in a study of shared clonotypes between healthy human individuals. This clone was seen a single time. The antigen is undetermined. Assay execution proceeded at the deep level. Sorted-subset replicate PCR reactions were performed with about 210 ng DNA, corresponding to roughly 29,000 T cell genomes. Clones were read by immunoSEQ multiplex PCR, and TCRdb kept only the in-frame ones, dropping some. Of around 700,000 clones in the sample, roughly 78% were seen once. Study outcomes and limitations: When naive CD4 clonotypes were compared across several donors, around 4.6% were shared.

The sample taken for sequencing was memory CD4+ T cells sorted from blood. Subset here: CD45RA-negative fraction. This sequence originates from a woman aged 25 to 39 in good health.

This chain's CDR3 is CATSRDSRQSGELFF. The CDR3, as DNA: TGTGCCACCAGCAGAGATTCGAGACAGTCCGGGGAGCTGTTTTTT. The rearrangement joins TRBV15 to TRBJ2-2, with a tentative D call TRBD1 (5 bases). V shed 0 bases and J shed 6 bases, with 11 bases lying between them. CDR3 length equals 15 residues. Germline assignment: CDR1 LNHNV and CDR2 YYDKDF (reference sequence).